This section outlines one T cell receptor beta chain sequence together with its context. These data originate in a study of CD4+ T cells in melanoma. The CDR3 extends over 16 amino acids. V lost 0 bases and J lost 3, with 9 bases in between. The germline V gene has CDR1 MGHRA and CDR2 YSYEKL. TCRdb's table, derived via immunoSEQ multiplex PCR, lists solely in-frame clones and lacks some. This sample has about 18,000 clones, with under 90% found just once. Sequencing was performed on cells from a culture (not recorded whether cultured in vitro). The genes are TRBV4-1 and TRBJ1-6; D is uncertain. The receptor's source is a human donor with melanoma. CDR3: CASSQDLNSYNSPLHF. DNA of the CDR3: TGCGCCAGCAGCCAAGATTTGAACAGCTATAATTCACCCCTCCACTTT.